The rows below give T cell receptor beta chains drawn from one sample of a study of OX40 agonist ivuxolimab in advanced cancers. Sequenced by immunoSEQ multiplex PCR; TCRdb stores in-frame clones only, minus some. The sample carries under 20,000 clones, 73% recorded once. The sample consisted of CD4+ or CD8+ T cells sorted from blood, taken in a trial of the OX40 agonist ivuxolimab. The receptors derive from an adult with an advanced solid tumor such as melanoma, head and neck, liver or kidney cancer. The CDR3 runs from the conserved cysteine through the conserved F or W. The order of the fields is J gene, D gene, clone size, V gene, CDR3 protein, CDR3 DNA. The D gene is left open where the match is weak. The size of a clone is reported for some rows only, either as once, few or many, or as a class for expanded clones.

TRBJ1-2	TRBD1	-	TRBV4-3	CASSQELTGVYGYTF	TGCGCCAGCAGCCAAGAGCTGACAGGGGTTTATGGCTACACCTTC
TRBJ2-2	-	-	TRBV28	CASQLYGQLGGELFF	TGTGCCAGTCAGCTTTACGGGCAACTCGGCGGGGAGCTGTTTTTT
TRBJ2-1	-	-	TRBV7-3	CASSSTSMYDEQFF	TGTGCCAGCAGCTCCACTAGCATGTACGATGAGCAGTTCTTC
TRBJ1-6	-	few	TRBV4-3	CASSQNVGQGGDNSPLHF	TGCGCCAGCAGCCAAAACGTAGGGCAGGGCGGCGACAATTCACCCCTCCACTTT
TRBJ2-7	-	few	TRBV7-2	CASSPFTGSVEQYF	TGTGCCAGCAGCCCTTTTACAGGGTCCGTCGAGCAGTACTTC
TRBJ1-6	-	-	TRBV14	CASSQDSSYNSPLHF	TGTGCCAGCAGCCAAGACAGCTCCTATAATTCACCCCTCCACTTT
TRBJ2-2	TRBD2	-	TRBV4-1	CASSQEGGVNTGELFF	TGCGCCAGCAGCCAAGAGGGGGGGGTGAACACCGGGGAGCTGTTTTTT
TRBJ2-5	TRBD1	-	TRBV6-5	CASSYSKDRGEETQYF	TGTGCCAGCAGTTACTCAAAGGACAGGGGGGAAGAGACCCAGTACTTC
TRBJ2-7	-	-	TRBV5-6	CASSWASAYEQYF	TGTGCCAGCAGCTGGGCTAGCGCCTACGAGCAGTACTTC
TRBJ1-3	-	-	TRBV25-1	CASSGTVYTIYF	TGTGCCAGCAGTGGGACAGTTTACACCATATATTTT
TRBJ2-7	-	-	TRBV6-1	CASSEGQNYEQYF	TGTGCCAGCAGTGAAGGACAGAACTACGAGCAGTACTTC
TRBJ2-7	-	-	TRBV27	CASVGNYYEQYF	TGTGCCAGCGTAGGGAATTACTACGAGCAGTACTTC
TRBJ2-7	TRBD1	-	TRBV11-3	CASSTRTGLEQYF	TGTGCCAGCAGCACAAGGACAGGACTCGAGCAGTACTTC
TRBJ2-7	TRBD1	-	TRBV27	CASSWTGGKYEQYF	TGTGCCAGCTCCTGGACAGGGGGTAAATACGAGCAGTACTTC
TRBJ2-2	-	-	TRBV9	CASSVVLAGELFF	TGTGCCAGCAGCGTAGTGCTCGCCGGGGAGCTGTTTTTT
TRBJ2-6	-	-	TRBV28	CASRPWDSAGGGANVLTF	TGTGCCAGCAGGCCCTGGGACAGTGCGGGAGGTGGGGCCAACGTCCTGACTTTC
TRBJ2-3	-	-	TRBV9	CASSGRRSTDTQYF	TGTGCCAGCAGCGGAAGGAGGAGCACAGATACGCAGTATTTT
TRBJ2-2	-	-	TRBV2	CASTDPLDTTNTGELFF	TGTGCCAGCACCGATCCGTTGGACACGACGAACACCGGGGAGCTGTTTTTT
TRBJ2-1	-	-	TRBV7-3	CASSLSLGRGEAYNEQFF	TGTGCCAGCAGCTTATCCCTTGGAAGGGGTGAGGCCTACAATGAGCAGTTCTTC
TRBJ2-6	TRBD2	once	TRBV9	CASSPQGLAGVGANVLTF	TGTGCCAGCAGCCCTCAGGGACTAGCGGGGGTTGGGGCCAACGTCCTGACTTTC
TRBJ2-1	TRBD2	few	TRBV13	CASSLGVAGGEVVEQFF	TGTGCCAGCAGCTTAGGGGTAGCGGGGGGTGAGGTAGTTGAGCAGTTCTTC
TRBJ2-1	TRBD2	-	TRBV29-1	CSVGTSGAQQFF	TGCAGCGTGGGGACTAGCGGGGCCCAGCAGTTCTTC
TRBJ2-3	-	-	TRBV27	CASSSSDTQYF	TGTGCCAGCAGTTCTTCAGATACGCAGTATTTT
TRBJ2-5	-	-	TRBV4-3	CASSQGQQETQYF	TGCGCCAGCAGCCAAGGACAGCAAGAGACCCAGTACTTC
TRBJ2-7	-	-	TRBV5-5	CASSLLTSSYEQYF	TGTGCCAGCAGCTTGCTGACTAGCTCCTACGAGCAGTACTTC
TRBJ1-1	TRBD1	few	TRBV28	CACASWTGWTEAFF	TGTGCCTGCGCCTCTTGGACAGGGTGGACTGAAGCTTTCTTT
TRBJ2-1	TRBD2	few	TRBV7-3	CASSPGTSGNEQFF	TGTGCCAGCAGCCCCGGGACTAGCGGCAATGAGCAGTTCTTC
TRBJ1-2	-	-	TRBV11-2	CASSSQMGIESYTF	TGTGCCAGCAGCTCCCAGATGGGCATCGAGAGCTACACCTTC
TRBJ2-7	TRBD1	-	TRBV6-4	CASTWGTGGSYEQYF	TGTGCCAGCACCTGGGGGACAGGGGGTAGCTACGAGCAGTACTTC
TRBJ2-1	-	-	TRBV19	CASSSSDGNEQFF	TGTGCCAGTAGCAGTAGCGATGGGAATGAGCAGTTCTTC
TRBJ2-7	-	-	TRBV11-2	CASSPRASYEQYF	TGTGCCAGCAGCCCTAGGGCATCCTACGAGCAGTACTTC
TRBJ2-2	TRBD2	-	TRBV30	CAWTSGNTGELFF	TGTGCCTGGACTAGCGGGAACACCGGGGAGCTGTTTTTT
TRBJ2-7	-	-	TRBV28	CASSFLGDSYEQYF	TGTGCCAGCAGTTTTTTGGGGGATTCCTACGAGCAGTACTTC
TRBJ2-1	TRBD2	once	TRBV7-9	CASSLAFQAGVAYNEQFF	TGTGCCAGCAGCTTAGCGTTCCAAGCGGGAGTAGCCTACAATGAGCAGTTCTTC
TRBJ1-1	TRBD1	few	TRBV6-5	CASRPRTGGNTEAFF	TGTGCCAGCAGACCAAGGACAGGGGGGAACACTGAAGCTTTCTTT
TRBJ1-2	-	-	TRBV5-8	CASSLASDYGYTF	TGTGCCAGCAGCTTGGCGTCAGACTATGGCTACACCTTC
TRBJ2-3	-	-	TRBV28	CASSTGTEFSTDTQYF	TGTGCCAGCAGTACCGGGACGGAATTCAGCACAGATACGCAGTATTTT
TRBJ1-1	TRBD1	-	TRBV29-1	CSVEILGQGTEAFF	TGCAGCGTTGAGATCTTGGGACAGGGCACTGAAGCTTTCTTT
TRBJ2-1	TRBD2	-	TRBV6-4	CASSPLAASYNEQFF	TGTGCCAGCAGTCCTCTAGCGGCCTCCTACAATGAGCAGTTCTTC
TRBJ2-1	TRBD2	-	TRBV27	CASTRLAGDEQFF	TGTGCCAGCACCCGACTAGCGGGAGATGAGCAGTTCTTC
TRBJ1-2	-	-	TRBV21-1	CASSKIQGRHMGHYGYTF	TGTGCCAGCAGCAAGATACAGGGGCGGCATATGGGTCACTATGGCTACACCTTC
TRBJ2-2	-	-	TRBV7-2	CASSLVGVPGELFF	TGTGCCAGCAGCTTAGTAGGGGTCCCCGGGGAGCTGTTTTTT
TRBJ2-1	-	-	TRBV28	CASDSDTSDEQFF	TGTGCCAGCGACAGTGATACATCGGATGAGCAGTTCTTC
TRBJ1-5	TRBD1	-	TRBV9	CASSVTGGFNQPQHF	TGTGCCAGCAGCGTAACAGGGGGTTTCAATCAGCCCCAGCATTTT
TRBJ2-5	-	-	TRBV6-6	CASTLTSQETQYF	TGTGCCAGCACCCTGACTAGCCAAGAGACCCAGTACTTC
TRBJ1-1	-	few	TRBV29-1	CSVETGPGAFF	TGCAGCGTCGAGACAGGCCCAGGAGCTTTCTTT
TRBJ2-1	-	-	TRBV7-2	CASSHAQGSYYNEQFF	TGTGCCAGCAGCCATGCCCAGGGATCTTACTACAATGAGCAGTTCTTC
TRBJ2-1	TRBD2	few	TRBV4-1	CASSQVGTSGDNEQFF	TGCGCCAGCAGCCAAGTCGGGACTAGCGGGGACAATGAGCAGTTCTTC
TRBJ1-2	-	-	TRBV13	CASSPSWGRGGYTF	TGTGCCAGCAGCCCCTCCTGGGGGCGCGGTGGCTACACCTTC
TRBJ2-7	TRBD1	once	TRBV6-5	CASPRDSLTYEQYF	TGTGCCAGCCCTCGGGACAGCCTAACCTACGAGCAGTACTTC
TRBJ2-7	-	-	TRBV4-3	CASSQGLGVGEQYF	TGCGCCAGCAGCCAAGGGCTTGGGGTGGGCGAGCAGTACTTC
TRBJ2-2	TRBD2	-	TRBV30	CAWLGLAGVTGELFF	TGTGCCTGGTTAGGACTAGCGGGAGTTACCGGGGAGCTGTTTTTT
TRBJ2-2	-	few	TRBV19	CASSITSGELFF	TGTGCCAGTAGTATAACCAGCGGGGAGCTGTTTTTT